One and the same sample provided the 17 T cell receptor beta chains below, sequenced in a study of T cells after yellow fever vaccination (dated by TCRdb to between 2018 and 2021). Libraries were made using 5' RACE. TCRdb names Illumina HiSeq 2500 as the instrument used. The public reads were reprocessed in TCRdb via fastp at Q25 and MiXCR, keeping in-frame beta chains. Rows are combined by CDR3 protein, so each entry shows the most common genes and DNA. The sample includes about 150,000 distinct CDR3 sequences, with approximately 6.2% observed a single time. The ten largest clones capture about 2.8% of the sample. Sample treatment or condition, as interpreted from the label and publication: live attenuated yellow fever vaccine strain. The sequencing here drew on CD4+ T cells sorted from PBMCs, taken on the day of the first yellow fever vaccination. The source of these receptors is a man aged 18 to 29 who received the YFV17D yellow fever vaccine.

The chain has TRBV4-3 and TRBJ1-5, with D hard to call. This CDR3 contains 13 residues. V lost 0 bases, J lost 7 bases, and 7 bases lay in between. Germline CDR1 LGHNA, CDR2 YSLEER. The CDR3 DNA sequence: TGCGCCAGCAGCCAAGAGTCAGACCAGCCCCAGCATTTT. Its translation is CASSQESDQPQHF.

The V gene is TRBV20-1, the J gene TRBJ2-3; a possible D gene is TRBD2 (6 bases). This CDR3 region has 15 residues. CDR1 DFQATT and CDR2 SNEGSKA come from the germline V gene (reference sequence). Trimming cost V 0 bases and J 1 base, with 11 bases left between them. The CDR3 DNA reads TGCAGTGCTAGAGATTCGCGGGACGGCACAGATACGCAGTATTTT. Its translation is CSARDSRDGTDTQYF.

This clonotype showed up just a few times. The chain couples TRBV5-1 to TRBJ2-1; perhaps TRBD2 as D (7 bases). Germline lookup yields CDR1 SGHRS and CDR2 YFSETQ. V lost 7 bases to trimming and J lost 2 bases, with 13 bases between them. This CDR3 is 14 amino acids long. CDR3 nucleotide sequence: TGCGCCAGCGGGGGGGGCCCCACCTACAATGAGCAGTTCTTC. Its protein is CASGGGPTYNEQFF.

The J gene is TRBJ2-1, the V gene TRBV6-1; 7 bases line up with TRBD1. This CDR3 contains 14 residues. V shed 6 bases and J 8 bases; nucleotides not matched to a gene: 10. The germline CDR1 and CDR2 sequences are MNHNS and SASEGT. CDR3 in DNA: TGTGCCAGCAGAAGGACAGGAGTAAGTTATGAGCAGTTCTTC. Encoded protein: CASRRTGVSYEQFF.

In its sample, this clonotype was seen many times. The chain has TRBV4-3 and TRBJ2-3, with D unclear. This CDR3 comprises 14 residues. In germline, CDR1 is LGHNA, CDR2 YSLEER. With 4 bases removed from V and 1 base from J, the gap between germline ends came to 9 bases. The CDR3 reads CASSPRPRTDTQYF. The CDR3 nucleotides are TGCGCCAGCAGCCCTCGACCACGCACAGATACGCAGTATTTT.

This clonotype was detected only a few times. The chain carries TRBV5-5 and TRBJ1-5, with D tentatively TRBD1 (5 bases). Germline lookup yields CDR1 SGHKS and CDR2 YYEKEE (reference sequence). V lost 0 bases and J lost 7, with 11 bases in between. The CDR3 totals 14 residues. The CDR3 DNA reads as TGTGCCAGCAGCTTGGCGGGGCAGCAACAGCCCCAGCATTTT. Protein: CASSLAGQQQPQHF.

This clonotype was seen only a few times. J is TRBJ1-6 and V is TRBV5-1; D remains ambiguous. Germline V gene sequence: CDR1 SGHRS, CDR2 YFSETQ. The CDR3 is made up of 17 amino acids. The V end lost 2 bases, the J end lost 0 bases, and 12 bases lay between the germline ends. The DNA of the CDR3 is TGCGCCAGCAGCTTAGCCCACCGGAGCTCCTATAATTCACCCCTCCACTTT. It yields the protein CASSLAHRSSYNSPLHF.

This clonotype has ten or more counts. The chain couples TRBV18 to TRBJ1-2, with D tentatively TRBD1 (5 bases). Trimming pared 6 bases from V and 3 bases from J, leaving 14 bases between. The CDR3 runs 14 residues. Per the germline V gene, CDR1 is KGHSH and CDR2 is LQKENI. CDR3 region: CASSTTGQDYGYTF. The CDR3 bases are TGTGCCAGCTCCACCACAGGCCAGGACTATGGCTACACCTTC.

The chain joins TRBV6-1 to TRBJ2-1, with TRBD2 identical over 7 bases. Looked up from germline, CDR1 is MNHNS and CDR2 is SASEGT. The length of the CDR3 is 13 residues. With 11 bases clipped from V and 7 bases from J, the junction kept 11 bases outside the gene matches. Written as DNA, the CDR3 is TGTGCCTCCCACGGGGCGGGGGTTAATGAGCAGTTCTTC. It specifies CASHGAGVNEQFF.

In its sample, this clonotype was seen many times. The DNA of the CDR3 is TGTGCCAGCAGTTCAGGGGGCCCAGATCAGCCCCAGCATTTT. Encoded protein: CASSSGGPDQPQHF. The rearrangement links TRBV28 to TRBJ1-5, with 8 nucleotides matching TRBD1. CDR1 is MDHEN, CDR2 SYDVKM, per germline. The CDR3 runs 14 residues. The V and J ends lost 4 bases and 5 bases, in that order; junction bases with no gene match: 4.

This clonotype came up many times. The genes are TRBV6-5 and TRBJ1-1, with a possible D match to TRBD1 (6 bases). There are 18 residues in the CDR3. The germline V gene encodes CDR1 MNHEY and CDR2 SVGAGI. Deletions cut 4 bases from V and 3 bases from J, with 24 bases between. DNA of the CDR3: TGTGCCAGCAGTTCCACCTTTGGCGGGGGGCCGGCGGACACTGAAGCTTTCTTT. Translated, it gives CASSSTFGGGPADTEAFF.

CDR3 residues: CSASPMAHSRGYTF. In DNA form, the CDR3 reads TGCAGTGCTAGTCCTATGGCCCACTCCAGGGGCTACACCTTC. The chain carries TRBV20-1 and TRBJ1-2, with unresolved D. Germline assignment: CDR1 DFQATT and CDR2 SNEGSKA (reference sequence). The CDR3 extends over 14 amino acids. V gave up 3 bases and J gave up 8 bases, with 19 bases separating them.

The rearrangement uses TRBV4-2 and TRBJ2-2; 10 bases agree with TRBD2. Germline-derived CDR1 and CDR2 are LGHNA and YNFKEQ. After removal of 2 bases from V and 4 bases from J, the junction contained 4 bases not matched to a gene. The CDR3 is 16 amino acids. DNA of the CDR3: TGTGCCAGCAGCCAACCGGGACTAGCGCCCACCGGGGAGCTGTTTTTT. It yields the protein CASSQPGLAPTGELFF.

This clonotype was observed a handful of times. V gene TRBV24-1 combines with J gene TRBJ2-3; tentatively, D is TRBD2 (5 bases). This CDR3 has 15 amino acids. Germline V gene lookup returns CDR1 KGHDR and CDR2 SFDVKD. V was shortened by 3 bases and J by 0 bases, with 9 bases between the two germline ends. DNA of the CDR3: TGTGCCACCAGTGATCCCAGGACTAGCACAGATACGCAGTATTTT. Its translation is CATSDPRTSTDTQYF.

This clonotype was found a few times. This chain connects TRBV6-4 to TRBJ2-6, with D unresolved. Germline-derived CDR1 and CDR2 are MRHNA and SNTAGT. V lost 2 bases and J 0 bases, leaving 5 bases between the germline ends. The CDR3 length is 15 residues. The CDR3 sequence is CASSDVHSGANVLTF. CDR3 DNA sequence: TGTGCCAGCAGTGACGTCCACTCTGGGGCCAACGTCCTGACTTTC.

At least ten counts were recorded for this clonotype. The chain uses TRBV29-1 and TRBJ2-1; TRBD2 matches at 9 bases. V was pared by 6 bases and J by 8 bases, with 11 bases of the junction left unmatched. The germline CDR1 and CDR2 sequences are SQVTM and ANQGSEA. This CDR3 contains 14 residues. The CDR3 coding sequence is TGCAGCGTGACGCGGGGGGGCCCCGGCGATGAGCAGTTCTTC. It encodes CSVTRGGPGDEQFF.

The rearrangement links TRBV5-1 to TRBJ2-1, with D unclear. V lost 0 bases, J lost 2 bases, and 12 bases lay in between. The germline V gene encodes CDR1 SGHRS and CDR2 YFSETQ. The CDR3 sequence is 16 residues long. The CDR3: CASSLALGSTYNEQFF. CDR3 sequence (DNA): TGCGCCAGCAGCTTGGCGCTTGGGTCTACCTACAATGAGCAGTTCTTC. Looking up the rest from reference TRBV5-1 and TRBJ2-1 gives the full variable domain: KAGVTQTPRYLIKTRGQQVTLSCSPISGHRSVSWYQQTPGQGLQFLFEYFSETQRNKGNFPGRFSGRQFSNSRSEMNVSTLELGDSALYLCASSLALGSTYNEQFFGPGTRLTVL.